This TCR beta chain was identified during a study of cytomegalovirus exposure and HLA in healthy donors. Regarding the study as a whole: Listed as cytomegalovirus-associated were 170 or so TCR beta chains. Subsequent analysis of the 100 to 150 validation repertoires found a tendency for first-cohort TCR clusters to co-occur. In vitro assays verified that a few CMV-associated chains recognized CMV antigens specifically.

The study drew the donors from its approximately 120-subject validation cohort, separate from the roughly 670-subject first cohort. Turning to this clone: The antigen is undetermined.

The germline V and J ends were trimmed by 7 bases and 8 bases, with 17 bases remaining between them. The CDR3 consists of 13 residues. CDR1 and CDR2 from the germline V gene are MDHEN and SYDVKM. Only in-frame clones appear in the TCRdb table, and some are missing; sequencing was by immunoSEQ multiplex PCR. The sample lists more than 95,000 clones, roughly 94% occurring once. The TCR sequence derives from a woman in her late teens or twenties in good health and CMV-seronegative. Input material: PBMCs. V gene TRBV28 combines with J gene TRBJ1-2; D ambiguous. The CDR3 is CASNQEVAKGYTF. For the CDR3, the DNA is TGTGCCAGCAATCAGGAGGTTGCTAAAGGCTACACCTTC.